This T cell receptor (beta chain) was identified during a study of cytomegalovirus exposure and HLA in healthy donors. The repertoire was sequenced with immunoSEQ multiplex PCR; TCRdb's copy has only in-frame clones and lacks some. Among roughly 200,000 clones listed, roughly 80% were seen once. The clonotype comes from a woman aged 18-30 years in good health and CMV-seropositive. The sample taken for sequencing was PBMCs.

This CDR3 is CASTEGGTEAFF. The CDR3, as DNA: TGTGCCAGCACCGAGGGCGGGACTGAAGCTTTCTTT. This rearrangement joins TRBV6-1 to TRBJ1-1; D gene unclear. Germline CDR1 MNHNS, CDR2 SASEGT. The CDR3 length is 12 residues. V shed 7 bases and J shed 5 bases, with 11 bases lying between them.